Presented here are 5 T cell receptor beta chains from one specimen sequenced in a study of cytomegalovirus exposure and HLA in healthy donors (dated by TCRdb to 2015 to 2018). To prepare the library, the immunoSEQ multiplex PCR assay was applied. A mixture of 60 forward primers for TCR Vbeta segments and 13 reverse primers for TCR Jbeta segments was used in the multiplex PCR. TCRdb stores this immuneACCESS table with in-frame sequences only. Part of the clones is absent; in the studies checked, under half of the shortfall reflects unresolved V genes, and no reason is known for the rest. This sample gives over 100,000 clones in total; about 70% of them show up just once. The ten largest clones capture roughly 0.9% of the sample. The specimen was PBMCs. These receptors came from a woman in her twenties or thirties in good health and CMV-seronegative.

The V and J genes are TRBV27 and TRBJ2-5; 7 nucleotides agree with TRBD1. Per the germline V gene, CDR1 is MNHEY and CDR2 is SMNVEV (reference sequence). This CDR3 has 15 amino acids. After removal of 2 bases from V and 3 bases from J, the junction contained 6 bases not matched to a gene. This chain's CDR3 is CASSLIGTDKETQYF. The CDR3 nucleotides are TGTGCCAGCAGTTTAATTGGGACAGATAAAGAGACCCAGTACTTC.

The J gene is TRBJ1-1, the V gene TRBV5-4, with TRBD1 identical over 12 bases. Trimming cost V 4 bases and J 4 bases; bases outside gene matches: 8. CDR3 length equals 16 residues. Germline V gene lookup returns CDR1 SGHNT and CDR2 YYREEE (reference sequence). CDR3 in amino acids: CASSGTGGAGGTEAFF. In DNA form, the CDR3 reads TGTGCCAGCAGCGGGACAGGGGGCGCAGGTGGCACTGAAGCTTTCTTT. The full variable domain, with the rest looked up from reference TRBV5-4 and TRBJ1-1, is ETGVTQSPTHLIKTRGQQVTLRCSSQSGHNTVSWYQQALGQGPQFIFQYYREEENGRGNFPPRFSGLQFPNYSSELNVNALELDDSALYLCASSGTGGAGGTEAFFGQGTRLTVV.

The V call is TRBV9, the J call TRBJ2-1; 8 bases line up with TRBD2. The ends lost 3 bases at V and 10 bases at J; junction bases unmatched: 0. The CDR3 is 11 amino acids. Looked up from germline, CDR1 is SGDLS and CDR2 is YYNGEE. In nucleotides, the CDR3 is TGTGCCAGCAGCGGCGGGGGGGAGCAGTTCTTC. Translation: CASSGGGEQFF.

This clone appeared a few times. V gene TRBV4-1 combines with J gene TRBJ1-2; no clear D gene. This CDR3 contains 13 residues. Trimming cost V 0 bases and J 5 bases, with 7 bases left between them. The germline CDR1 and CDR2 sequences are MGHRA and YSYEKL. This CDR3 is CASSQDWEYGYTF. The CDR3 bases are TGCGCCAGCAGCCAAGACTGGGAGTATGGCTACACCTTC.

The chain carries TRBV5-6 and TRBJ2-4; D is possibly TRBD1 (6 bases). This CDR3 has 12 residues. Trimming took 6 bases from V and 8 from J, leaving 12 bases between them. Germline V gene sequence: CDR1 SGHDT, CDR2 YYEEEE. CDR3 sequence reads: CASTQGNDIQYF. The CDR3 DNA reads TGTGCCAGCACACAGGGTAACGACATTCAGTACTTC.